This TCR beta chain emerged from a study of radiation and T cells in renal cell carcinoma. Notes on the study in general: In blood, top tumor clones expanded by 2 weeks, shrinking by 4. Irradiated tumors held more dominant CDR3 motifs than control tumors.

Notes on this clone: Its antigen is still unknown.

The germline V gene encodes CDR1 LNHDA and CDR2 SQIVND (reference sequence). Unmatched junction bases numbered 9, after V lost 6 bases and J lost 6 bases. This CDR3 comprises 15 residues. The table came from immunoSEQ multiplex PCR; TCRdb's copy has only in-frame clones and leaves some out. Found here are around 15,000 clones, roughly 45% of them singletons; the top ten hold around two fifths. The treatment denotes: 15 Gy SBRT to primary tumor, nephrectomy 4 weeks later. The source was tumor tissue, collected from a patient whose treatment included radiotherapy and nephrectomy. This TCR was recovered from a woman aged 55-69 years with renal cell carcinoma. The chain couples TRBV19 to TRBJ2-1; the match to TRBD1 covers 9 bases. The CDR3 spells CASRIQGAVLNEQFF. CDR3 bases: TGTGCCAGTAGGATACAGGGGGCCGTACTCAATGAGCAGTTCTTC. Full variable domain (outside the CDR3, taken from reference TRBV19 and TRBJ2-1): DGGITQSPKYLFRKEGQNVTLSCEQNLNHDAMYWYRQDPGQGLRLIYYSQIVNDFQKGDIAEGYSVSREKKESFPLTVTSAQKNPTAFYLCASRIQGAVLNEQFFGPGTRLTVL.